This TCR beta chain was captured by sequencing in a study of human T cells and chemical hapten exposure. Overall study: 2% DPC applied to an approximately 2 cm by approximately 2 cm arm area sensitized donors. Readings were taken at 6 days from patch tests that had applied 0.01% DPC to the upper back. Slight volume differences across pooled libraries mainly accounted for varying per-sample TCR yields.

Germline lookup yields CDR1 SGHRS and CDR2 YFSETQ. With V trimmed by 5 bases and J by 3 bases, 6 bases remained unmatched. CDR3 length: 14 amino acids. The time point was: patch test 3, about 24 weeks after DPC sensitization. Regarding treatment: therapeutic diphenylcyclopropenone sensitization with weekly scalp DPC. Unique molecular identifiers were affixed to discrete cDNA molecules within the library. TCRdb independently ran MiXCR on the RACE reads; one entry per CDR3 protein. The table includes 150,000 to 200,000 distinct CDR3 sequences, around 25% detected once. The rearrangement uses TRBV5-1 and TRBJ2-7; 9 bases are shared with TRBD1. This specimen consisted of whole blood, obtained in connection with sensitization to the hapten diphenylcyclopropenone (DPC). The TCR was taken from a middle-aged woman with alopecia areata. Some clones in this sample may be carry-over from other donors' samples. DNA of the CDR3: TGCGCCAGCAGTTTTGGACAGGGGAACTACGAGCAGTACTTC. Translation: CASSFGQGNYEQYF. The full variable domain, with the rest looked up from reference TRBV5-1 and TRBJ2-7, is KAGVTQTPRYLIKTRGQQVTLSCSPISGHRSVSWYQQTPGQGLQFLFEYFSETQRNKGNFPGRFSGRQFSNSRSEMNVSTLELGDSALYLCASSFGQGNYEQYFGPGTRLTVT.